This passage covers 30 T cell receptor beta chains from one sample sequenced in a study of T cells in Graves' hyperthyroidism and ophthalmopathy. The source material, RNA transcripts, was used to amplify TCR beta CDR3 regions. Researchers ran a first-round RT-PCR on the TCR CDR3 using the HTBI primer set. TCRdb ran MiXCR on the multiplex PCR reads and lists one entry per CDR3 protein. The sample records hundreds of thousands of distinct CDR3 sequences, about 38% being singletons. The sequencing sample was made of blood. Receptors originate from a man aged 18 to 29 with Graves' hyperthyroidism.

The CDR3 is CASSQVFRGLGHGYTF. As DNA, the CDR3 is TGCGCCAGCAGCCAAGTCTTCAGGGGTCTCGGGCATGGCTACACCTTC. The genes are TRBV4-1 and TRBJ1-2; possibly TRBD1 for D (6 bases). Trimming stripped 1 base from V and 6 bases from J, with 18 bases between. CDR1 and CDR2 from the germline V gene are MGHRA and YSYEKL. This CDR3 spans 16 amino acids.

CDR3 nucleotide sequence: TGTGCCAGCACCAAAGGCATCACTGAAGCTTTCTTT. This codes for CASTKGITEAFF. J is TRBJ1-1 and V is TRBV7-9; D gene unclear. From germline, CDR1 is SEHNR and CDR2 FQNEAQ (reference sequence). Trimming shortened V by 7 bases and J by 4 bases, and 10 bases separated the two germline ends. This CDR3 has 12 amino acids. Together with reference TRBV7-9 and TRBJ1-1, the CDR3 gives the full variable domain: DTGVSQNPRHKITKRGQNVTFRCDPISEHNRLYWYRQTLGQGPEFLTYFQNEAQLEKSRLLSDRFSAERPKGSFSTLEIQRTEQGDSAMYLCASTKGITEAFFGQGTRLTVV.

This clonotype was recorded a few times. The chain uses TRBV9 and TRBJ2-2, with D unresolved. The CDR3 loop spans 15 amino acids. The germline V and J ends were trimmed by 0 bases and 8 bases, with 14 bases remaining between them. Germline values: CDR1 SGDLS, CDR2 YYNGEE. The DNA for the CDR3 is TGTGCCAGCAGCGTAGTGGGCCAGCTAACTGGGGAGCTGTTTTTT. Protein product: CASSVVGQLTGELFF. The variable domain in full, with the rest retrieved from reference TRBV9 and TRBJ2-2, is DSGVTQTPKHLITATGQRVTLRCSPRSGDLSVYWYQQSLDQGLQFLIQYYNGEERAKGNILERFSAQQFPDLHSELNLSSLELGDSALYFCASSVVGQLTGELFFGEGSRLTVL.

The V and J genes are TRBV11-1 and TRBJ2-2, with 7 bases identical to TRBD2. Looked up from germline, CDR1 is SGHAT and CDR2 is FQDESV (reference sequence). The junction had 8 bases not matched to a gene; V was cut back by 8 bases and J by 5 bases. The CDR3 loop spans 14 amino acids. Here the CDR3 DNA reads TGTGCCAGCCCATACCTAGCGGTTACCGGGGAGCTGTTTTTT. Protein: CASPYLAVTGELFF.

This rearrangement joins TRBV2 to TRBJ2-5, with 11 bases fitting TRBD1. CDR1 is SNHLY and CDR2 is FYNNEI in the germline V gene. CDR3 size: 13 residues. Trimming removed 8 bases from V and 5 bases from J; junction bases left unmatched: 4. Here the CDR3 reads CASGDRGEETQYF. DNA of the CDR3: TGTGCCAGCGGGGACAGGGGGGAGGAGACCCAGTACTTC.

The chain has TRBV7-9 and TRBJ1-5; tentative D call: TRBD1 (5 bases). The V and J ends lost 8 bases and 7 bases respectively, with 15 bases between them. Germline CDR1 reads SEHNR; CDR2 reads FQNEAQ (reference sequence). The CDR3 spans 13 residues. The CDR3 is CASWGGGGQPQHF. CDR3 bases: TGTGCCAGCTGGGGGGGGGGAGGACAGCCCCAGCATTTT.

V and J are TRBV29-1 and TRBJ1-3, with 7 positions matching TRBD1. The germline CDR1 and CDR2 sequences are SQVTM and ANQGSEA. The ends lost 5 bases at V and 0 bases at J; junction bases unmatched: 7. The CDR3 loop spans 15 amino acids. This CDR3 reads CSVLPGTDSGNTIYF. The CDR3 DNA is TGCAGCGTTCTGCCCGGGACAGACTCTGGAAACACCATATATTTT.

The chain employs TRBV5-6 and TRBJ1-6; D not resolved. Germline V CDR1 and CDR2: SGHDT, YYEEEE. Trimming removed 0 bases from V and 1 base from J, with 5 bases in between. The CDR3 covers 15 residues. The CDR3 DNA reads as TGTGCCAGCAGCTTGGGTCGGTCCTATAATTCACCCCTCCACTTT. It codes for CASSLGRSYNSPLHF.

Ten or more counts support this clonotype. The chain combines TRBV25-1 with TRBJ1-3; no reliable D call. The V end lost 2 bases, the J end lost 4 bases, and 6 bases lay between the germline ends. The CDR3 loop spans 13 amino acids. CDR1 is MGHDK, CDR2 SYGVNS, per germline. The CDR3 DNA sequence: TGTGCCAGCAGTGAACCTGGCGGAAACACCATATATTTT. The encoded protein is CASSEPGGNTIYF.

The V call is TRBV20-1, the J call TRBJ2-5; 11 bases align to TRBD2. The CDR3 totals 17 residues. The trim removed 0 bases at V and 1 base at J, leaving 7 bases unmatched. Germline values: CDR1 DFQATT, CDR2 SNEGSKA (reference sequence). The CDR3 here is CSARDTMTSGIQETQYF. Here the CDR3 DNA reads TGCAGTGCTAGAGATACCATGACTAGCGGGATCCAAGAGACCCAGTACTTC.

The table lists this clonotype with a few counts. The CDR3 coding sequence is TGTGCCAGCAGTTCCACCGTACTAGGAATCGGGTGGAAGACCCAGTACTTC. Encoded protein: CASSSTVLGIGWKTQYF. The rearrangement joins TRBV27 to TRBJ2-5, with D maybe TRBD2 (5 bases). Germline V gene data show CDR1 as MNHEY and CDR2 as SMNVEV (reference sequence). This CDR3 has 17 amino acids. Trimming shortened V by 4 bases and J by 6 bases, and 24 bases separated the two germline ends.

The CDR3 DNA reads TGTGCCAGCAGTTTACCGGGACAGCTCTACGAGCAGTACTTC. Translation gives CASSLPGQLYEQYF. This chain joins TRBV12-3 or TRBV12-4 and TRBJ2-7, with 7 bases that match TRBD1. Trimming removed 2 bases from V and 3 bases from J; junction bases left unmatched: 4. CDR3 size: 14 residues.

The rearrangement uses TRBV9 and TRBJ2-7; 9 bases are shared with TRBD1. The J segment lost 5 bases and the V segment lost 4 bases, leaving 13 bases of the junction unmatched. This CDR3 comprises 16 residues. CDR1 is SGDLS and CDR2 is YYNGEE in the germline V gene. CDR3: CASSTGGGQGFDEQYF. In DNA, the CDR3 is TGTGCCAGCAGCACTGGGGGTGGACAGGGGTTCGACGAGCAGTACTTC.

This clonotype was picked up many times. The gene calls are TRBV4-1 and TRBJ2-7, with a tentative D call TRBD2 (6 bases). Trimming shortened V by 1 base and J by 0 bases, and 16 bases separated the two germline ends. The V gene's germline CDR1 is MGHRA and CDR2 YSYEKL. This CDR3 contains 17 residues. CDR3: CASSQGRLGGTSYEQYF. The CDR3 coding sequence is TGCGCCAGCAGCCAAGGACGGCTTGGCGGGACCTCCTACGAGCAGTACTTC.

Remarks on this clonotype: No conserved phenylalanine or tryptophan ends this CDR3, so it is likely a read error. The J gene is TRBJ2-7, the V gene TRBV7-2; the D gene is possibly TRBD1 (5 bases). Germline loops: CDR1 SGHTA, CDR2 FQGNSA. Trimming cost V 9 bases and J 6 bases, with 24 bases left between them. The CDR3 is made up of 15 amino acids. CDR3 DNA sequence: TGTGCCAGTAGTGGACACAGTGACCGAACGGTCGAGCAGTACCTC. Protein sequence: CASSGHSDRTVEQYL.

This clonotype was detected only once. The J gene is TRBJ1-5, the V gene TRBV10-3; D not resolved. The V gene's germline CDR1 is ENHRY and CDR2 SYGVKD. The CDR3 spans 13 residues. The V and J ends lost 6 bases and 5 bases respectively, with 11 bases between them. CDR3 sequence: CAISSSLDQPQHF. CDR3 DNA sequence: TGTGCCATCAGCAGTTCCTTGGATCAGCCCCAGCATTTT.

This clonotype was found once. Here the CDR3 reads CSAKHRDGYTF. In DNA form, the CDR3 reads TGCAGTGCTAAACACAGGGATGGCTACACCTTC. The chain combines TRBV20-1 with TRBJ1-2; maybe TRBD1 (6 bases). CDR3 length: 11 amino acids. Trimming removed 4 bases from V and 6 bases from J, with 9 bases in between. The V gene's germline CDR1 is DFQATT and CDR2 SNEGSKA (reference sequence).

The chain is built from TRBV5-1 and TRBJ2-7; 13 bases line up with TRBD2. The J segment lost 4 bases and the V segment lost 4 bases, leaving 8 bases of the junction unmatched. Germline V gene sequence: CDR1 SGHRS, CDR2 YFSETQ. The CDR3 runs 16 residues. The CDR3 region has the DNA TGCGCCAGCAGCCAAACGCGGACTAGCGGGAGTTACGAGCAGTACTTC. It codes for CASSQTRTSGSYEQYF.

With regard to this clonotype: Relative to the germline gene, one junction end is altered; a read error may explain this. The V gene is TRBV6-5, the J gene TRBJ2-7; a possible D gene is TRBD2 (5 bases). Per the germline V gene, CDR1 is MNHEY and CDR2 is SVGAGI. This CDR3 has 12 residues. The DNA for the CDR3 is TGTGTCAGCAGTCCGGGGTGGGCGGAGCAGTACTTC. It is translated as CVSSPGWAEQYF.

This clonotype was seen many times. J is TRBJ1-6 and V is TRBV12-3 or TRBV12-4; 7 nucleotides align to TRBD1. Trimming removed 6 bases from V and 7 bases from J; junction bases left unmatched: 9. The CDR3 is 15 amino acids. CDR3 sequence reads: CASRNPGTENSPLHF. Here the CDR3 DNA reads TGTGCCAGCAGGAATCCCGGGACAGAGAATTCACCCCTCCACTTT.

This clonotype was picked up many times. The chain has TRBV29-1 and TRBJ2-5, with 9 bases matching TRBD1. The V and J ends lost 3 bases and 6 bases, in that order; junction bases with no gene match: 2. Germline V lookup: CDR1 SQVTM, CDR2 ANQGSEA. The CDR3 extends over 12 amino acids. This CDR3 is CSVDDRGKTQYF. In DNA, the CDR3 is TGCAGCGTTGATGACAGGGGGAAGACCCAGTACTTC. Complete variable domain (other parts from reference TRBV29-1 and TRBJ2-5): SAVISQKPSRDICQRGTSLTIQCQVDSQVTMMFWYRQQPGQSLTLIATANQGSEATYESGFVIDKFPISRPNLTFSTLTVSNMSPEDSSIYLCSVDDRGKTQYFGPGTRLLVL.

The genes are TRBV7-2 and TRBJ1-2; the D gene is possibly TRBD1 (6 bases). CDR1 is SGHTA and CDR2 is FQGNSA in the germline V gene. Trimming removed 1 base from V and 3 bases from J, with 12 bases in between. This CDR3 region has 15 residues. The CDR3 reads CASSLGAQGYYGYTF. DNA of the CDR3: TGTGCCAGCAGCTTAGGAGCCCAGGGGTACTATGGCTACACCTTC. Full variable domain (missing parts from reference TRBV7-2 and TRBJ1-2): GAGVSQSPSNKVTEKGKDVELRCDPISGHTALYWYRQSLGQGLEFLIYFQGNSAPDKSGLPSDRFSAERTGGSVSTLTIQRTQQEDSAVYLCASSLGAQGYYGYTFGSGTRLTVV.

The genes are TRBV20-1 and TRBJ2-5; TRBD1 agrees at 8 bases. The germline V gene encodes CDR1 DFQATT and CDR2 SNEGSKA (reference sequence). V trimming: 3 bases; J trimming: 4 bases; junction bases outside the gene matches: 7. The CDR3 has 14 residues. As DNA, the CDR3 is TGCAGTGCTAGTCGGACAGGGTCTGGAGAGACCCAGTACTTC. Translation: CSASRTGSGETQYF.

Comments on this clonotype: Without the conserved terminal phenylalanine or tryptophan, this CDR3 likely stems from a read error. The DNA is left out, because the CDR3 cannot be placed on it with certainty; the CDR3 is given as TCRdb lists it. The chain has TRBV2 and TRBJ2-5. The CDR3 numbers 8 amino acids, ends counted. CDR1 SNHLY and CDR2 FYNNEI come from the germline V gene. CDR3 protein: CASSPRLA.

This clonotype was observed at least ten times. The chain uses TRBV15 and TRBJ1-5; D gene unclear. The CDR3 runs 16 residues. CDR1 is LNHNV and CDR2 is YYDKDF in the germline V gene (reference sequence). V was shortened by 1 base and J by 0 bases, with 10 bases between the two germline ends. CDR3 DNA: TGTGCCACCAGCAGAGCAGTCCTCTATAGCAATCAGCCCCAGCATTTT. Translating gives CATSRAVLYSNQPQHF.

This clonotype appeared many times. The chain employs TRBV19 and TRBJ1-1; D uncertain. V lost 5 bases, J lost 11 bases, and 18 bases lay in between. There are 13 residues in the CDR3. Germline lookup yields CDR1 LNHDA and CDR2 SQIVND (reference sequence). The CDR3 loop reads CASSAGLSDEAFF. DNA for the CDR3: TGTGCCAGTAGTGCTGGACTCTCCGATGAGGCTTTCTTT.

The gene calls are TRBV24-1 and TRBJ2-3, with 8 bases aligning to TRBD2. CDR3 length equals 16 residues. Looked up from germline, CDR1 is KGHDR and CDR2 is SFDVKD. The J segment lost 4 bases and the V segment lost 1 base, leaving 6 bases of the junction unmatched. For the CDR3, the DNA is TGTGCCACCAGTGATTTAGGAGCGGGAGTAGCAGATACGCAGTATTTT. Translating gives CATSDLGAGVADTQYF.

This sequence joins TRBV11-2 and TRBJ2-5; 8 bases match TRBD1. The CDR3 is 16 amino acids. V dropped 4 bases and J dropped 5; count of bases not matched to a gene: 12. CDR1 SGHAT and CDR2 FQNNGV come from the germline V gene. In nucleotides, the CDR3 is TGTGCCAGCAGCTCAGTCGAGGGGACAGGCGGGGAGACCCAGTACTTC. Amino acid sequence: CASSSVEGTGGETQYF.

In this sample, this clonotype turned up many times. The rearrangement links TRBV2 to TRBJ1-2; D gene unclear. Germline CDR1 reads SNHLY; CDR2 reads FYNNEI. Between the trimmed V and J ends, which lost 3 bases and 7 bases, there was a span of 12 bases. The length of the CDR3 is 13 residues. DNA for the CDR3: TGTGCCAGCAGTGATAGCCAGGCGACTGGCTACACCTTC. Its translation is CASSDSQATGYTF. The entire variable domain, with the rest obtained from reference TRBV2 and TRBJ1-2, is as follows: EPEVTQTPSHQVTQMGQEVILRCVPISNHLYFYWYRQILGQKVEFLVSFYNNEISEKSEIFDDQFSVERPDGSNFTLKIRSTKLEDSAMYFCASSDSQATGYTFGSGTRLTVV.

In DNA form, the CDR3 reads TGCAGTACCTCCTTGGGGGCAGATGGGGAGCTGTTTTTT. Residues: CSTSLGADGELFF. The rearrangement joins TRBV20-1 to TRBJ2-2; tentatively, D is TRBD1 (6 bases). Germline V gives CDR1 DFQATT, CDR2 SNEGSKA (reference sequence). This CDR3 spans 13 amino acids. The germline V and J ends were trimmed by 8 bases and 8 bases, with 18 bases remaining between them.